These T cell receptor beta chains were read from a single sample in a study of T cells in Graves' hyperthyroidism and ophthalmopathy. TCRdb ran MiXCR on the multiplex PCR reads and lists one entry per CDR3 protein. The sample contains approximately 700,000 distinct CDR3 sequences, over 40% of which appear only once. Sequencing input: peripheral blood or thyroid tissue (not recorded which). The source of these receptors is an adult man with Graves' disease, either hyperthyroidism or ophthalmopathy (not recorded which). The CDR3 runs from the conserved cysteine through the conserved F or W. D genes are given only for firm matches. Clone size is stated in some rows and not others, as once, few, many or a class when expanded.

v_call: TRBV20-1; clone_size: -; j_call: TRBJ1-4; cdr3_length: 15; d_call: -; cdr3_aa: CSARDDVATNEKLFF; cdr3_nt: TGCAGTGCTAGAGATGATGTTGCAACTAATGAAAAACTGTTTTTT
v_call: TRBV29-1; clone_size: -; j_call: TRBJ1-1; cdr3_length: 14; d_call: -; cdr3_aa: CASSQVTLYTEAFF; cdr3_nt: TGCGCCAGCAGCCAAGTAACCCTCTACACTGAAGCTTTCTTT
v_call: TRBV12-3/TRBV12-4; clone_size: many; j_call: TRBJ1-6; cdr3_length: 14; d_call: TRBD1; cdr3_aa: CASRGQGGNSPLHF; cdr3_nt: TGTGCCAGCAGAGGACAGGGGGGTAATTCACCCCTCCACTTT
v_call: TRBV6-5; clone_size: few; j_call: TRBJ1-4; cdr3_length: 13; d_call: -; cdr3_aa: CASRTNQGEKLFF; cdr3_nt: TGTGCCAGCAGGACAAATCAGGGGGAAAAACTGTTTTTT
v_call: TRBV10-3; clone_size: -; j_call: TRBJ1-1; cdr3_length: 14; d_call: TRBD1; cdr3_aa: CASGARGRRTEAFF; cdr3_nt: TGTGCCAGCGGAGCGAGGGGGCGGCGGACTGAAGCTTTCTTT
v_call: TRBV20-1; clone_size: -; j_call: TRBJ2-7; cdr3_length: 15; d_call: TRBD1; cdr3_aa: CSARDPGTGLNEQYF; cdr3_nt: TGCAGTGCTAGAGATCCTGGGACAGGGCTGAACGAGCAGTACTTC
v_call: TRBV29-1; clone_size: -; j_call: TRBJ2-7; cdr3_length: 11; d_call: -; cdr3_aa: CSGRDSYEQYF; cdr3_nt: TGCAGCGGGCGGGACTCCTACGAGCAGTACTTC
v_call: TRBV9; clone_size: -; j_call: TRBJ2-2; cdr3_length: 15; d_call: TRBD2; cdr3_aa: CASSVYSGGAGELFF; cdr3_nt: TGTGCCAGCAGCGTATATAGCGGGGGGGCCGGGGAGCTGTTTTTT
v_call: TRBV29-1; clone_size: many; j_call: TRBJ1-2; cdr3_length: 14; d_call: TRBD1; cdr3_aa: CSVEAPGGLYGYTF; cdr3_nt: TGCAGCGTTGAGGCTCCAGGGGGCCTCTATGGCTACACCTTC
v_call: TRBV20-1; clone_size: -; j_call: TRBJ2-7; cdr3_length: 16; d_call: -; cdr3_aa: CSANPAGGGPAYEQYF; cdr3_nt: TGCAGTGCTAATCCAGCAGGAGGGGGGCCAGCCTACGAGCAGTACTTC
v_call: TRBV2; clone_size: few; j_call: TRBJ1-5; cdr3_length: 15; d_call: -; cdr3_aa: CASSESGGRNQPQHF; cdr3_nt: TGTGCCAGCAGTGAATCTGGGGGACGGAATCAGCCCCAGCATTTT
v_call: TRBV10-2; clone_size: many; j_call: TRBJ1-5; cdr3_length: 13; d_call: TRBD1; cdr3_aa: CATSDRVYQPQHF; cdr3_nt: TGCGCCACCTCGGACAGGGTTTATCAGCCCCAGCATTTT
v_call: TRBV2; clone_size: few; j_call: TRBJ1-2; cdr3_length: 16; d_call: -; cdr3_aa: CASSAATSRDVSGYTF; cdr3_nt: TGTGCCAGCAGTGCTGCAACCTCCCGGGACGTCTCTGGCTACACCTTC
v_call: TRBV2; clone_size: -; j_call: TRBJ2-2; cdr3_length: 14; d_call: -; cdr3_aa: CASKQGRRHGELFF; cdr3_nt: TGTGCCAGCAAGCAGGGCCGGAGACACGGGGAGCTGTTTTTT
v_call: TRBV10-3; clone_size: many; j_call: TRBJ2-2; cdr3_length: 15; d_call: TRBD2; cdr3_aa: CAISERTSGTGELFF; cdr3_nt: TGTGCCATCAGTGAGAGGACTAGCGGTACCGGGGAGCTGTTTTTT
v_call: TRBV25-1; clone_size: once; j_call: TRBJ1-2; cdr3_length: 12; d_call: -; cdr3_aa: CASGLGGKGYTF; cdr3_nt: TGTGCCAGCGGACTAGGGGGGAAAGGCTACACCTTC
v_call: TRBV2; clone_size: -; j_call: TRBJ1-2; cdr3_length: 15; d_call: TRBD1; cdr3_aa: CASRQSTGDVSGYTF; cdr3_nt: TGTGCCAGCAGACAGTCCACAGGGGACGTCTCTGGCTACACCTTC
v_call: TRBV19; clone_size: -; j_call: TRBJ2-7; cdr3_length: 14; d_call: -; cdr3_aa: CASSIAGEVYEQYF; cdr3_nt: TGTGCCAGTAGTATCGCAGGGGAGGTATATGAGCAGTACTTC
v_call: TRBV20-1; clone_size: -; j_call: TRBJ2-5; cdr3_length: 14; d_call: -; cdr3_aa: CSATMGDHKETQYF; cdr3_nt: TGCAGTGCTACTATGGGGGACCATAAAGAGACCCAGTACTTC
v_call: TRBV24-1; clone_size: many; j_call: TRBJ1-6; cdr3_length: 14; d_call: TRBD1; cdr3_aa: CATRGQANNSPLHF; cdr3_nt: TGTGCCACCAGAGGACAGGCGAATAATTCACCCCTCCACTTT
v_call: TRBV10-3; clone_size: many; j_call: TRBJ2-5; cdr3_length: 13; d_call: -; cdr3_aa: CAIRPSDQETQYF; cdr3_nt: TGTGCCATCAGGCCTAGCGACCAAGAGACCCAGTACTTC
v_call: TRBV6-1; clone_size: -; j_call: TRBJ2-7; cdr3_length: 13; d_call: -; cdr3_aa: CASRGDPSYEQYF; cdr3_nt: TGTGCCAGCAGGGGGGACCCCTCCTACGAGCAGTACTTC
v_call: TRBV7-2; clone_size: -; j_call: TRBJ2-7; cdr3_length: 15; d_call: -; cdr3_aa: CASRPQGTSPYEQYF; cdr3_nt: TGTGCCAGCAGACCACAGGGGACTTCTCCCTACGAGCAGTACTTC
v_call: TRBV12-3/TRBV12-4; clone_size: many; j_call: TRBJ1-1; cdr3_length: 13; d_call: -; cdr3_aa: CASSLRGGTEAFF; cdr3_nt: TGTGCCAGCAGCCTCAGGGGAGGTACTGAAGCTTTCTTT
v_call: TRBV20-1; clone_size: many; j_call: TRBJ1-1; cdr3_length: 11; d_call: -; cdr3_aa: CSASEGTEAFF; cdr3_nt: TGCAGTGCTAGTGAGGGCACTGAAGCTTTCTTT
v_call: TRBV7-8; clone_size: many; j_call: TRBJ2-6; cdr3_length: 16; d_call: TRBD2; cdr3_aa: CASSLSGGSGANVLTF; cdr3_nt: TGTGCCAGCAGCTTAAGCGGGGGCTCTGGGGCCAACGTCCTGACTTTC
v_call: TRBV5-1; clone_size: -; j_call: TRBJ1-6; cdr3_length: 16; d_call: -; cdr3_aa: CASSPGRGLGGSPLHF; cdr3_nt: TGCGCCAGCAGCCCCGGAAGGGGGTTAGGGGGTTCACCCCTCCACTTT
v_call: TRBV11-2; clone_size: many; j_call: TRBJ2-7; cdr3_length: 14; d_call: -; cdr3_aa: CASSQWQGFYEQYF; cdr3_nt: TGTGCCAGCAGCCAATGGCAGGGGTTCTACGAGCAGTACTTC
v_call: TRBV7-9; clone_size: -; j_call: TRBJ1-2; cdr3_length: 12; d_call: -; cdr3_aa: CASSVDLYGYTF; cdr3_nt: TGTGCCAGCAGCGTGGACCTCTATGGCTACACCTTC
v_call: TRBV10-3; clone_size: -; j_call: TRBJ1-4; cdr3_length: 13; d_call: -; cdr3_aa: CAISADGDEKLFF; cdr3_nt: TGTGCCATCAGTGCCGACGGAGATGAAAAACTGTTTTTT
v_call: TRBV19; clone_size: -; j_call: TRBJ2-7; cdr3_length: 15; d_call: TRBD1; cdr3_aa: CASSISTGGLYEQYF; cdr3_nt: TGTGCCAGTAGTATTTCGACAGGGGGTCTCTACGAGCAGTACTTC
v_call: TRBV20-1; clone_size: -; j_call: TRBJ2-7; cdr3_length: 14; d_call: -; cdr3_aa: CSAGLSQGLYEQYF; cdr3_nt: TGCAGTGCTGGTCTTTCGCAGGGACTCTACGAGCAGTACTTC
v_call: TRBV7-2; clone_size: many; j_call: TRBJ1-5; cdr3_length: 15; d_call: -; cdr3_aa: CASSPPGRVDQPQHF; cdr3_nt: TGTGCCAGCAGCCCCCCCGGCAGGGTAGATCAGCCCCAGCATTTT
v_call: TRBV6-5; clone_size: -; j_call: TRBJ1-1; cdr3_length: 13; d_call: -; cdr3_aa: CASGLGWGAEAFF; cdr3_nt: TGTGCCAGCGGCCTCGGATGGGGCGCTGAAGCTTTCTTT
v_call: TRBV19; clone_size: few; j_call: TRBJ1-3; cdr3_length: 14; d_call: -; cdr3_aa: CASSIGSSGNTIYF; cdr3_nt: TGTGCCAGTAGTATAGGCAGCTCTGGAAACACCATATATTTT
v_call: TRBV29-1; clone_size: -; j_call: TRBJ1-5; cdr3_length: 14; d_call: TRBD1; cdr3_aa: CSVEGQGPNQPQHF; cdr3_nt: TGCAGCGTTGAGGGACAGGGGCCAAATCAGCCCCAGCATTTT
v_call: TRBV7-9; clone_size: -; j_call: TRBJ1-2; cdr3_length: 15; d_call: -; cdr3_aa: CASSLREIPGYGYTF; cdr3_nt: TGTGCCAGCAGCTTAAGGGAGATCCCTGGGTATGGCTACACCTTC
v_call: TRBV19; clone_size: -; j_call: TRBJ2-7; cdr3_length: 14; d_call: -; cdr3_aa: CASSNHYPSYEQYF; cdr3_nt: TGTGCCAGTAGTAACCACTACCCATCCTACGAGCAGTACTTC
v_call: TRBV10-1; clone_size: many; j_call: TRBJ2-5; cdr3_length: 15; d_call: TRBD2; cdr3_aa: CASSEVSGNTETQYF; cdr3_nt: TGCGCCAGCAGTGAGGTTAGCGGGAACACGGAGACCCAGTACTTC
v_call: TRBV9; clone_size: -; j_call: TRBJ2-7; cdr3_length: 14; d_call: -; cdr3_aa: CASSVAAGSYEQYF; cdr3_nt: TGTGCCAGCAGCGTAGCCGCGGGCTCCTACGAGCAGTACTTC
v_call: TRBV14; clone_size: -; j_call: TRBJ1-2; cdr3_length: 15; d_call: -; cdr3_aa: CASSPPKQGADGYTF; cdr3_nt: TGTGCCAGCTCACCACCGAAGCAGGGCGCGGATGGCTACACCTTC
v_call: TRBV7-6; clone_size: -; j_call: TRBJ1-5; cdr3_length: 16; d_call: -; cdr3_aa: CASSLGAPGRNQPQHF; cdr3_nt: TGTGCCAGCAGCTTAGGGGCCCCGGGACGCAATCAGCCCCAGCATTTT
v_call: TRBV15; clone_size: -; j_call: TRBJ1-4; cdr3_length: 12; d_call: -; cdr3_aa: CATSRRGQVMFF; cdr3_nt: TGTGCCACCAGCAGGAGGGGACAAGTAATGTTTTTT
v_call: TRBV7-9; clone_size: many; j_call: TRBJ2-2; cdr3_length: 13; d_call: -; cdr3_aa: CASSTGVTGELFF; cdr3_nt: TGTGCCAGCAGCACGGGAGTCACCGGGGAGCTGTTTTTT
v_call: TRBV7-4; clone_size: few; j_call: TRBJ1-5; cdr3_length: 16; d_call: -; cdr3_aa: CASSPLGGVGNQPQHF; cdr3_nt: TGTGCCAGCAGCCCCCTGGGGGGGGTGGGCAATCAGCCCCAGCATTTT
v_call: TRBV6-1; clone_size: -; j_call: TRBJ1-1; cdr3_length: 14; d_call: -; cdr3_aa: CASVSRVGETEAFF; cdr3_nt: TGTGCCAGTGTGTCTCGGGTGGGTGAGACTGAAGCTTTCTTT
v_call: TRBV7-9; clone_size: many; j_call: TRBJ2-5; cdr3_length: 13; d_call: -; cdr3_aa: CASSLGHGGTQYF; cdr3_nt: TGTGCCAGCAGCCTTGGACACGGCGGGACCCAGTACTTC
v_call: TRBV7-8; clone_size: few; j_call: TRBJ2-6; cdr3_length: 18; d_call: TRBD1; cdr3_aa: CASSQDRTGGAGANVLTF; cdr3_nt: TGTGCCAGCAGCCAAGATCGGACAGGGGGCGCTGGGGCCAACGTCCTGACTTTC
v_call: TRBV3-1; clone_size: -; j_call: TRBJ1-5; cdr3_length: 16; d_call: -; cdr3_aa: CASSQYPPIENQPQHF; cdr3_nt: TGTGCCAGCAGCCAATACCCCCCGATCGAAAATCAGCCCCAGCATTTT
v_call: TRBV20-1; clone_size: many; j_call: TRBJ2-7; cdr3_length: 13; d_call: -; cdr3_aa: CSASRPQGYEQYF; cdr3_nt: TGCAGTGCTAGCCGACCTCAGGGCTACGAGCAGTACTTC
v_call: TRBV7-8; clone_size: few; j_call: TRBJ1-4; cdr3_length: 15; d_call: -; cdr3_aa: CASSPEQVNLEKLFF; cdr3_nt: TGTGCCAGCAGCCCCGAACAGGTGAATTTGGAAAAACTGTTTTTT
v_call: TRBV20-1; clone_size: -; j_call: TRBJ1-1; cdr3_length: 15; d_call: -; cdr3_aa: CSASGYGGRNTEAFF; cdr3_nt: TGCAGTGCTAGTGGGTATGGAGGTCGGAACACTGAAGCTTTCTTT
v_call: TRBV2; clone_size: -; j_call: TRBJ1-1; cdr3_length: 12; d_call: TRBD1; cdr3_aa: CASRAPGQGAFF; cdr3_nt: TGTGCCAGCAGAGCACCGGGACAGGGGGCTTTCTTT
v_call: TRBV24-1; clone_size: -; j_call: TRBJ1-5; cdr3_length: 15; d_call: TRBD1; cdr3_aa: CASSHRDRSNQPQHF; cdr3_nt: TGTGCCAGCAGTCACCGGGACAGGAGCAATCAGCCCCAGCATTTT
v_call: TRBV9; clone_size: few; j_call: TRBJ1-2; cdr3_length: 12; d_call: -; cdr3_aa: CASSQVNYGYTF; cdr3_nt: TGTGCCAGCAGTCAGGTTAACTATGGCTACACCTTC
v_call: TRBV29-1; clone_size: many; j_call: TRBJ2-7; cdr3_length: 13; d_call: TRBD1; cdr3_aa: CSVVTGYSYEQYF; cdr3_nt: TGCAGCGTGGTGACAGGGTACTCCTACGAGCAGTACTTC
v_call: TRBV19; clone_size: many; j_call: TRBJ1-6; cdr3_length: 14; d_call: TRBD1; cdr3_aa: CASTPGQHNSPLHF; cdr3_nt: TGTGCCAGTACACCGGGACAGCATAATTCACCCCTCCACTTT